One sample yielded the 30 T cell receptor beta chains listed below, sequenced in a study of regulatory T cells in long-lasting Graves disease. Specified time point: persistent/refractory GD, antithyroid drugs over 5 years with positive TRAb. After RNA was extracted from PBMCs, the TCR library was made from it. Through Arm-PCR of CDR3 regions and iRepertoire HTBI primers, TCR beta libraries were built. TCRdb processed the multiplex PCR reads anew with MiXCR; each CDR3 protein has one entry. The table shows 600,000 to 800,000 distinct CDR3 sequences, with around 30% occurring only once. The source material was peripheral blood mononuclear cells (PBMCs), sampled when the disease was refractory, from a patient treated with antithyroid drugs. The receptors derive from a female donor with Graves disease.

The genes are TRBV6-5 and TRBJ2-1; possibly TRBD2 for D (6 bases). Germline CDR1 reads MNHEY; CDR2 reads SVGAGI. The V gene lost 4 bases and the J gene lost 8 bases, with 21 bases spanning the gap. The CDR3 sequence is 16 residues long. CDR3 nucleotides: TGTGCCAGCAGTTGGCGCGGGAAAATGAGAAGCGATGAGCAGTTCTTC. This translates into CASSWRGKMRSDEQFF.

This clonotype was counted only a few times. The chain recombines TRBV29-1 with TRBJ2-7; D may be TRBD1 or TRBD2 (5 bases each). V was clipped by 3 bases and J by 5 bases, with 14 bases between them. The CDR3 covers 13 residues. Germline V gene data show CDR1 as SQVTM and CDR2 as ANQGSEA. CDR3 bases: TGCAGCGTTGATGGTACGGTGGGACACGAGCAGTACTTC. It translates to CSVDGTVGHEQYF.

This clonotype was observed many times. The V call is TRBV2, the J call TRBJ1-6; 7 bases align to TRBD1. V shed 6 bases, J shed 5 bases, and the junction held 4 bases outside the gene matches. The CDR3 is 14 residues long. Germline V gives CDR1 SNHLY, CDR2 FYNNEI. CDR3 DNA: TGTGCCAGCAGGCCGACAGGGAATAATTCACCCCTCCACTTT. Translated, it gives CASRPTGNNSPLHF.

The CDR3 nucleotides read TGCAGTGCTAGGACTCCAAATTTCGGCGGCTACACCTTC. This translates into CSARTPNFGGYTF. The chain recombines TRBV20-1 with TRBJ1-2, with no clear D. The germline V and J ends were trimmed by 3 bases and 8 bases, with 16 bases remaining between them. CDR3 length equals 13 residues. Germline V gene sequence: CDR1 DFQATT, CDR2 SNEGSKA (reference sequence).

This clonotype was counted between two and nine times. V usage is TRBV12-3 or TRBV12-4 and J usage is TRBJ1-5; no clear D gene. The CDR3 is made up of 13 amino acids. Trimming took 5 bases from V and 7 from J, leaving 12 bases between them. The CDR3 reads CASSQGPLQPQHF. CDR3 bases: TGTGCCAGCAGTCAAGGGCCTCTGCAGCCCCAGCATTTT.

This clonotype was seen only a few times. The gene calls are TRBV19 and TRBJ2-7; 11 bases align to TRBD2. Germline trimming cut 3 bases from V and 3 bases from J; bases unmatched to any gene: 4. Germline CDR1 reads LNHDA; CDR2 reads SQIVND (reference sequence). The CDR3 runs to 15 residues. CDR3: CASSISLAGGYEQYF. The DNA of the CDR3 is TGTGCCAGTAGTATCTCGCTAGCGGGGGGCTACGAGCAGTACTTC.

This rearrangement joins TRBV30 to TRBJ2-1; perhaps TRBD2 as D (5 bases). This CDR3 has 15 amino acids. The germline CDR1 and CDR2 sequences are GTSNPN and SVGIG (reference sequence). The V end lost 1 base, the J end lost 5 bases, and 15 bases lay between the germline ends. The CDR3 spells CAWSGTRGRDNEQFF. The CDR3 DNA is TGTGCCTGGAGTGGGACGCGAGGGAGAGACAATGAGCAGTTCTTC.

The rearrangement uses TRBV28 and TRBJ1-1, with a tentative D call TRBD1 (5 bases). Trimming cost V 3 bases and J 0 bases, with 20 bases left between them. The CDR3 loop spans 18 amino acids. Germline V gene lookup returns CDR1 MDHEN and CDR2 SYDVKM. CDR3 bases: TGTGCCAGCAGTTTCCCCAAGTTTAGGGAACAGGTGAACACTGAAGCTTTCTTT. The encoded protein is CASSFPKFREQVNTEAFF.

As DNA, the CDR3 is TGTGCCAGCAGCTTCGGGGAATACCAAGAGACCCAGTACTTC. Translating gives CASSFGEYQETQYF. This chain uses TRBV7-9 with TRBJ2-5; maybe TRBD2 (5 bases). Per germline, CDR1 SEHNR and CDR2 FQNEAQ (reference sequence). CDR3 size: 14 residues. Deletions cut 3 bases from V and 0 bases from J, with 8 bases between.

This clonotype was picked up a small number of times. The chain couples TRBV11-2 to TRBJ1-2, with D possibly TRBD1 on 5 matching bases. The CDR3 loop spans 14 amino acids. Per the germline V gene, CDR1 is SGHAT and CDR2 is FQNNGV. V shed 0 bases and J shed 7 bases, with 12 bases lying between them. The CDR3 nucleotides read TGTGCCAGCAGCTTAGACCGCCGGGGGACTGGCTACACCTTC. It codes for CASSLDRRGTGYTF.

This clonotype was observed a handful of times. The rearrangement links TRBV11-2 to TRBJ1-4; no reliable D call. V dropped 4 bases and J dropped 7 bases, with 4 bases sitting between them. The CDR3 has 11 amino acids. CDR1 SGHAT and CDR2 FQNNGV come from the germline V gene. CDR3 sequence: CASSSVEKLFF. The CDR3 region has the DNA TGTGCCAGCAGCTCGGTTGAAAAACTGTTTTTT.

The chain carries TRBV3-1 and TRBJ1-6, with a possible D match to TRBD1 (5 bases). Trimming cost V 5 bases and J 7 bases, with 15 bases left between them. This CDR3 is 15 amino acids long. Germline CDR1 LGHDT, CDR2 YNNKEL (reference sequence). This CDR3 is CASSYAGTGNSPLHF. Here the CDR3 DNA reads TGTGCCAGCAGCTATGCTGGGACGGGCAATTCACCCCTCCACTTT.

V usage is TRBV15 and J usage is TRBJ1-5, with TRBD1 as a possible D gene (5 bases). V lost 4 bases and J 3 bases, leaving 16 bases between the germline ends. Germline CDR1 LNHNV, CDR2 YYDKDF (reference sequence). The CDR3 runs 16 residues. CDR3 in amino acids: CATSKGSPTVNQPQHF. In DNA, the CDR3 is TGTGCCACCAGCAAGGGCTCGCCGACAGTCAATCAGCCCCAGCATTTT.

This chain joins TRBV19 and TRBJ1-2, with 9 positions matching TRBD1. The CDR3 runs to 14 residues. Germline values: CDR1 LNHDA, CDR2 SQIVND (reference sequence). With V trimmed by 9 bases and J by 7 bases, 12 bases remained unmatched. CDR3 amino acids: CASYPTGTGSGYTF. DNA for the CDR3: TGTGCCAGCTATCCCACCGGGACAGGGAGTGGCTACACCTTC.

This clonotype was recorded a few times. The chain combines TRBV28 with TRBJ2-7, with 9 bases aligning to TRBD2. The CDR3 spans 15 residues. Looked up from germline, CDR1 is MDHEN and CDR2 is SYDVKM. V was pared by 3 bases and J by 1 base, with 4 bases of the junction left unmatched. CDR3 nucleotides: TGTGCCAGCAGTTTGGCTAGCGGGATGTCCTACGAGCAGTACTTC. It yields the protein CASSLASGMSYEQYF.

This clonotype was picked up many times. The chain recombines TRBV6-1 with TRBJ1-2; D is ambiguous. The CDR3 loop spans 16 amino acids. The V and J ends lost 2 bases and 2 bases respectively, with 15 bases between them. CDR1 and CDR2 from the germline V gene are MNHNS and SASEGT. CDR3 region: CASSELNEPPNYGYTF. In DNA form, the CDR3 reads TGTGCCAGCAGTGAATTGAATGAGCCCCCCAACTATGGCTACACCTTC.

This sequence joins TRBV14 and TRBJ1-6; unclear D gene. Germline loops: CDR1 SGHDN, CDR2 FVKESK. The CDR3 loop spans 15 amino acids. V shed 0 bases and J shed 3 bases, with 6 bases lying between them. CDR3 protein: CASSQDHVYNSPLHF. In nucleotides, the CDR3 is TGTGCCAGCAGCCAAGATCACGTCTATAATTCACCCCTCCACTTT.

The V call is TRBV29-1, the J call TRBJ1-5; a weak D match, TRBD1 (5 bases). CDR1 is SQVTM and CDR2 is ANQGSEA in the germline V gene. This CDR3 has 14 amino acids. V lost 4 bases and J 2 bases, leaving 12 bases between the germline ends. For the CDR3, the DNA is TGCAGCGTTGGGGGGAGCAGTGGCAATCAGCCCCAGCATTTT. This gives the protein CSVGGSSGNQPQHF.

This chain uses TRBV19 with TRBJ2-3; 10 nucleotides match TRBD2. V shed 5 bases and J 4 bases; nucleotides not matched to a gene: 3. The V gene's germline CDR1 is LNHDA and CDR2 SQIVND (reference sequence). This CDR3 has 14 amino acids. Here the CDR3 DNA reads TGTGCCAGTAGTTTGGGACTAGCGTCAGATACGCAGTATTTT. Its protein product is CASSLGLASDTQYF.

The CDR3 DNA reads TGTGCCACTGCTTTACAGAGAAATAGCAATCAGCCCCAGCATTTT. Amino acids: CATALQRNSNQPQHF. V and J are TRBV15 and TRBJ1-5; D not resolved. Per germline, CDR1 LNHNV and CDR2 YYDKDF (reference sequence). The CDR3 is made up of 15 amino acids. V was cut by 9 bases and J by 0 bases, with 15 bases left in between.

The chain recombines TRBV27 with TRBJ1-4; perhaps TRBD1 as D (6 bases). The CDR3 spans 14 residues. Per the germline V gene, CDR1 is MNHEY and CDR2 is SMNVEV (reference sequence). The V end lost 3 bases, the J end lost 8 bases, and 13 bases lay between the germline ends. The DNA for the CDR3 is TGTGCCAGCAGTTTGAGGGGGACTTACGAAAAACTGTTTTTT. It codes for CASSLRGTYEKLFF.

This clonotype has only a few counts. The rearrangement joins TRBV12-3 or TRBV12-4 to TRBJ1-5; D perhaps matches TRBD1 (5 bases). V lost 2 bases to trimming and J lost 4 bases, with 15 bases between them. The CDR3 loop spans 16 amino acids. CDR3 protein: CASSLYGRRTNQPQHF. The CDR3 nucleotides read TGTGCCAGCAGTTTATATGGTAGGAGGACAAATCAGCCCCAGCATTTT.

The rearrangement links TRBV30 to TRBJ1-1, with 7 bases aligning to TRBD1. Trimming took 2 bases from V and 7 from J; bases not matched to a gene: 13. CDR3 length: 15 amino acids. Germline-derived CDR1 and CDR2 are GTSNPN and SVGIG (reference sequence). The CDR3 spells CAWSIPSTGRDEAFF. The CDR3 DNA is TGTGCCTGGAGTATCCCATCGACAGGGAGGGATGAAGCTTTCTTT.

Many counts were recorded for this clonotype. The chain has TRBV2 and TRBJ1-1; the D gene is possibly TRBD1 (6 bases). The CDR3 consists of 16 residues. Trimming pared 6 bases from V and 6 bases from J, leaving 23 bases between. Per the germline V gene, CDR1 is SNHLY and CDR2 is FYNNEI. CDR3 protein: CASRLRDGTQSAEAFF. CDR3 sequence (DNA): TGTGCCAGCAGACTCCGGGACGGGACACAGAGTGCTGAAGCTTTCTTT.

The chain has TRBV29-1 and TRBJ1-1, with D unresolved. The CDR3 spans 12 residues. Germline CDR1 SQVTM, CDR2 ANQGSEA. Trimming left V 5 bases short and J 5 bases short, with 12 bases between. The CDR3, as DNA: TGCAGCGTTAGAGGGAGCATTACTGAAGCTTTCTTT. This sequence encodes CSVRGSITEAFF.

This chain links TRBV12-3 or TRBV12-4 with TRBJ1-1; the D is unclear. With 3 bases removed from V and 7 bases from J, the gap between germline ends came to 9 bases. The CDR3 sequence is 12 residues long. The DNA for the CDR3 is TGTGCCAGCAGTTTGTCACAGCTTGAAGCTTTCTTT. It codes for CASSLSQLEAFF.

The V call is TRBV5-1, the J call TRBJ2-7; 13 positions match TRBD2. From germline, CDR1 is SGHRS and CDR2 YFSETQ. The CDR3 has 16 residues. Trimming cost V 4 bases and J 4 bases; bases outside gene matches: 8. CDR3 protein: CASSRTGTSGIYEQYF. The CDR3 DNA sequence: TGCGCCAGCAGCAGGACGGGGACTAGCGGGATTTACGAGCAGTACTTC.

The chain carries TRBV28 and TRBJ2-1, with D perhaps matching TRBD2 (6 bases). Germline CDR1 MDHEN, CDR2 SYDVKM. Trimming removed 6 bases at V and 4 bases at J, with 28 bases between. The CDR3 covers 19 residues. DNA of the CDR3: TGTGCCAGCAGGACCCCGGTGGTTAGGAAGGAGGGGCCATACAATGAGCAGTTCTTC. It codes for CASRTPVVRKEGPYNEQFF.

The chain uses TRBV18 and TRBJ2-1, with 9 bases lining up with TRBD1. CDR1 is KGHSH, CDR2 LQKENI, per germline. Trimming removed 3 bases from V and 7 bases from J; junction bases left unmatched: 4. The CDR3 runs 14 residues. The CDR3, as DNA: TGTGCCAGCTCACCGGGACAGGGATGGAATGAGCAGTTCTTC. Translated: CASSPGQGWNEQFF.

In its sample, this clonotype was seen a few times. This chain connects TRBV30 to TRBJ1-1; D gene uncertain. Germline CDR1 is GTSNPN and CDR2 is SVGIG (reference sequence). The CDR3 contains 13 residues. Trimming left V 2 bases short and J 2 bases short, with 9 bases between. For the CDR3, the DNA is TGTGCCTGGAGTTGGCAGTCCAACACTGAAGCTTTCTTT. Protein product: CAWSWQSNTEAFF.